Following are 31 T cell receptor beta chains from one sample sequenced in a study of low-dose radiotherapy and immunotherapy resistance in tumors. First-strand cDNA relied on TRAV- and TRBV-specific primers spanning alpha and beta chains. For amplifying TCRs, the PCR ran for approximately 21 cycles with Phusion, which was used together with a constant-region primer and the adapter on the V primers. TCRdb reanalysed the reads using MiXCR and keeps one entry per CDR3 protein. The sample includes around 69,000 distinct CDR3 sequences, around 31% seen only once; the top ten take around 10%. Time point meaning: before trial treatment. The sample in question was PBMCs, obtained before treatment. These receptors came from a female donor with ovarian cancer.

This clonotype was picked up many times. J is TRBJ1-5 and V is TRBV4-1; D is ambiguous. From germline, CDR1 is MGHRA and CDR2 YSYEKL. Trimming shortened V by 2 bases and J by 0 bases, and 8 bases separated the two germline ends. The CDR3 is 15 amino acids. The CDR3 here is CASSQSRFSNQPQHF. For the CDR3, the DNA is TGCGCCAGCAGCCAATCACGTTTTAGCAATCAGCCCCAGCATTTT.

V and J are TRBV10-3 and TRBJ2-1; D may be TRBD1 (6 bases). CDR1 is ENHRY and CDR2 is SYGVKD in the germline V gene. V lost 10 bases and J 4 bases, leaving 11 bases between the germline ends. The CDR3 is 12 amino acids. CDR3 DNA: TGTGCCACCGGACAGACTTACAATGAGCAGTTCTTC. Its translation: CATGQTYNEQFF.

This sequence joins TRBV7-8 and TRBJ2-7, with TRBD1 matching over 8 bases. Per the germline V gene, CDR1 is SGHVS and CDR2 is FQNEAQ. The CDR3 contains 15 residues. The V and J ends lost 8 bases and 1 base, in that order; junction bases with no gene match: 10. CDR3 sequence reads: CASGVEDRASYEQYF. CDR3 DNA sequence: TGTGCCAGCGGTGTAGAGGACAGGGCGTCCTACGAGCAGTACTTC.

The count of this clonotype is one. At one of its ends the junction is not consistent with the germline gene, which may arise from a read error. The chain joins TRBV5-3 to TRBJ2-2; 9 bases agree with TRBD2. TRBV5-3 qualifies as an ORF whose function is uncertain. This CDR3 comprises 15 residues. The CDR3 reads CASSFRLADTGELFF. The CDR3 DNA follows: TGTGCCAGCAGCTTCAGACTAGCGGACACCGGGGAGCTGTTTTTT.

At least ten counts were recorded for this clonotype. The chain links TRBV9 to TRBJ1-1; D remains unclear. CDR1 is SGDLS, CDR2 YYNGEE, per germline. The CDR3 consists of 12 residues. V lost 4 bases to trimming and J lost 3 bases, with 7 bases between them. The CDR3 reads CASSLSDTEAFF. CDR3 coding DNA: TGTGCCAGCAGCTTGTCGGACACTGAAGCTTTCTTT.

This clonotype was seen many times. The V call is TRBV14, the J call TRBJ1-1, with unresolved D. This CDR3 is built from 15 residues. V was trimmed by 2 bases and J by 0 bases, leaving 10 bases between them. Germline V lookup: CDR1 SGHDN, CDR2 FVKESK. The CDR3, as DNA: TGTGCCAGCAGCCAACTCGGGTGGATGAACACTGAAGCTTTCTTT. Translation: CASSQLGWMNTEAFF.

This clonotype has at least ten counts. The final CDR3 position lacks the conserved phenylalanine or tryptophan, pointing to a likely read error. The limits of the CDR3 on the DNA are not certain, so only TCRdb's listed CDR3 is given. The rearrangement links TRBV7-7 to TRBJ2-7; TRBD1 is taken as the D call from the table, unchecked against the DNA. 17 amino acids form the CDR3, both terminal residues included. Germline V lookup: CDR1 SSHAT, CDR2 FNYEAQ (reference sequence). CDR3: CASSLDRGGRCAPWWSA.

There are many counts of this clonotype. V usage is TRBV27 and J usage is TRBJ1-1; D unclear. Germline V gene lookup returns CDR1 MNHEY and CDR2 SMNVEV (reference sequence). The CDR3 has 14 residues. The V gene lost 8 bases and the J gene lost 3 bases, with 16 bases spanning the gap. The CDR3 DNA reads TGTGCCAGCGGAAATCCTGGGCTGGACACTGAAGCTTTCTTT. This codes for CASGNPGLDTEAFF.

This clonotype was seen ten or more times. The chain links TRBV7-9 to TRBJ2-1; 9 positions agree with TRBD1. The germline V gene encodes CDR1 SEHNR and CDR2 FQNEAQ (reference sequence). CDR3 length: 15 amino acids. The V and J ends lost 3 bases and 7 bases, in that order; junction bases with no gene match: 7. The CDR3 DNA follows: TGTGCCAGCAGCTTGGGACAGGGTGTGAATAATGAGCAGTTCTTC. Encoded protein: CASSLGQGVNNEQFF.

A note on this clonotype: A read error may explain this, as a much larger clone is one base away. The CDR3 reads CSASGTSGMTYKQYF. The CDR3 DNA is TGCAGTGCTAGCGGGACTAGCGGGATGACTTACAAGCAGTACTTC. V usage is TRBV20-1 and J usage is TRBJ2-7; 13 bases agree with TRBD2. The germline gives CDR1 DFQATT, CDR2 SNEGSKA (reference sequence). The length of the CDR3 is 15 residues. Losses at the gene ends were 3 bases for V and 8 bases for J; bases not matched to a gene: 10.

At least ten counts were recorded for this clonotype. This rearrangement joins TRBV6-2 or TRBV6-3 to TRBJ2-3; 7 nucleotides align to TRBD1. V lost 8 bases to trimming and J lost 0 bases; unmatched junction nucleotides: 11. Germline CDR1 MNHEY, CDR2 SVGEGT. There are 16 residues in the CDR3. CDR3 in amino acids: CASGRQGPPSTDTQYF. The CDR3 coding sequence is TGTGCCAGCGGGAGACAGGGCCCCCCTAGCACAGATACGCAGTATTTT.

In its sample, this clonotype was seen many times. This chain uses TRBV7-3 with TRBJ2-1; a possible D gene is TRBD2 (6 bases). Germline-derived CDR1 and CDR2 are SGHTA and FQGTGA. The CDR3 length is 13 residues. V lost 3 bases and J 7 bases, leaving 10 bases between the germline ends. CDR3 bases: TGTGCCAGCAGCTTCCCTGGGGGGAATGAGCAGTTCTTC. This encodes CASSFPGGNEQFF.

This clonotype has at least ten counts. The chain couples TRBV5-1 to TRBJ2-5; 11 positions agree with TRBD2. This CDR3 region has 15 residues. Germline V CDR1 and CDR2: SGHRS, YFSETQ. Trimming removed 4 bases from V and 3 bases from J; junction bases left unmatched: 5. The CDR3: CASSGSGLAEETQYF. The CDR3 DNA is TGCGCCAGCAGCGGATCGGGACTAGCGGAAGAGACCCAGTACTTC.

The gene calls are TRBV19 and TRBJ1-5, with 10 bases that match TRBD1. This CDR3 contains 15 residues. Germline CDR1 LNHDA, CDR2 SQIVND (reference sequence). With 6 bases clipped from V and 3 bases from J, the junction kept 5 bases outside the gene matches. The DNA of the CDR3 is TGTGCCAGTAGCCCGGACAGGGGGTTCAATCAGCCCCAGCATTTT. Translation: CASSPDRGFNQPQHF.

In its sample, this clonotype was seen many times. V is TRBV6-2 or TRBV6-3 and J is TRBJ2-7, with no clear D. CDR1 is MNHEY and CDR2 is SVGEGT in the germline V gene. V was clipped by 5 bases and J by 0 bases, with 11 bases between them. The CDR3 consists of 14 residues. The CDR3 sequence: CASSTGYNSYEQYF. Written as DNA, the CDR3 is TGTGCCAGCAGTACCGGTTACAACTCCTACGAGCAGTACTTC.

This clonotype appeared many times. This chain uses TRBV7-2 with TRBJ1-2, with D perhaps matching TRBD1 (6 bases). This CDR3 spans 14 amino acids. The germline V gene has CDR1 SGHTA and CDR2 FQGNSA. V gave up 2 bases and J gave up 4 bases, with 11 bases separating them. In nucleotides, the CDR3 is TGTGCCAGCAGCTTAATCACAGGGATCTATGGCTACACCTTC. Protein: CASSLITGIYGYTF.

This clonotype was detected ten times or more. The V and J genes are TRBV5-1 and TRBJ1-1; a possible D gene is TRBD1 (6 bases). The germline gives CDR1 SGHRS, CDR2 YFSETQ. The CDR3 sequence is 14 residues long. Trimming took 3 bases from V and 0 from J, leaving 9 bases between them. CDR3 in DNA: TGCGCCAGCAGCTCCCGGGACATGAACACTGAAGCTTTCTTT. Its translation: CASSSRDMNTEAFF.

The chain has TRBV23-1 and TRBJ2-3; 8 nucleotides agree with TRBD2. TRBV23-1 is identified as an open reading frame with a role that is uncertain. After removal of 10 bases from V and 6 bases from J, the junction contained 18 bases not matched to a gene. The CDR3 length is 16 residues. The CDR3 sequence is CANILGGGGPPDTQYF. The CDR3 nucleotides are TGCGCCAACATCCTGGGGGGCGGGGGGCCCCCCGATACGCAGTATTTT.

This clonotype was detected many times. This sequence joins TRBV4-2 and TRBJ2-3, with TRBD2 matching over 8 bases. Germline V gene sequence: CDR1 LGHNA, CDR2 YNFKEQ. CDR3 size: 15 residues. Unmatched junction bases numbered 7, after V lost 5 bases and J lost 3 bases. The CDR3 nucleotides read TGTGCCAGCAGCTCCGGACTAGCAAATACAGATACGCAGTATTTT. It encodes CASSSGLANTDTQYF.

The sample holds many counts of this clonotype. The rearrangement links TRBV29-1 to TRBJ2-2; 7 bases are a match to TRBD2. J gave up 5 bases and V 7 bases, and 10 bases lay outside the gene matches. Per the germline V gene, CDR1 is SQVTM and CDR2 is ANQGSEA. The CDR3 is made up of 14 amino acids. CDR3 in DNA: TGCAGCGCCCGAGGGGCGGGGGTTACCGGGGAGCTGTTTTTT. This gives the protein CSARGAGVTGELFF.

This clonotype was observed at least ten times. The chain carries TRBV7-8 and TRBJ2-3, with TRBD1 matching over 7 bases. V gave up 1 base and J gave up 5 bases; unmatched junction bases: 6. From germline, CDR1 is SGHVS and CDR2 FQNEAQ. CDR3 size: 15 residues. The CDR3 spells CASSLDLGGLDTQYF. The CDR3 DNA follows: TGTGCCAGCAGCTTAGACTTAGGGGGCTTAGATACGCAGTATTTT.

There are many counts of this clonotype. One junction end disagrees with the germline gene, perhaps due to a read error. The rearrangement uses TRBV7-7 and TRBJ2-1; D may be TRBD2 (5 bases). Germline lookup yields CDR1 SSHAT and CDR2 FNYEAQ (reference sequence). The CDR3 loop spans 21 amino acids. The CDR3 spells CASSLGLVDVLYLTRNNEQFF. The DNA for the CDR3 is TGTGCTAGCAGCTTAGGCTTGGTTGACGTTTTGTATCTTACTAGAAACAATGAGCAGTTCTTC.

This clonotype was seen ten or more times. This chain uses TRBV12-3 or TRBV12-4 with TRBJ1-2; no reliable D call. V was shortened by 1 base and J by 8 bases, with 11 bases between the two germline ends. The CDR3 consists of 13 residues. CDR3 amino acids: CASSLDTPGGYTF. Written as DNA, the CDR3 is TGTGCCAGCAGTTTAGATACCCCGGGAGGCTACACCTTC.

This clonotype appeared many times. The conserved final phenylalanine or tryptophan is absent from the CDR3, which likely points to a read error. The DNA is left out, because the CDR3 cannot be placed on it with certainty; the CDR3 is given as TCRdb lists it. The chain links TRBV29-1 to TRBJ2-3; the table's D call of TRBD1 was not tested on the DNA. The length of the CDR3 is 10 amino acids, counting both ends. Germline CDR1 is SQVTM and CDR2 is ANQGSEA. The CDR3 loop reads CSVEEGEYIL.

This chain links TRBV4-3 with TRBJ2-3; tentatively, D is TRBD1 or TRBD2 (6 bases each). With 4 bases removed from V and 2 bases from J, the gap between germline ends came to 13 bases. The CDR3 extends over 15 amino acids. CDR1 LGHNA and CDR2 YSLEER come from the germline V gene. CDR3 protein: CASSLGGGATDTQYF. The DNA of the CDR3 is TGCGCCAGCAGCCTCGGGGGCGGGGCCACAGATACGCAGTATTTT.

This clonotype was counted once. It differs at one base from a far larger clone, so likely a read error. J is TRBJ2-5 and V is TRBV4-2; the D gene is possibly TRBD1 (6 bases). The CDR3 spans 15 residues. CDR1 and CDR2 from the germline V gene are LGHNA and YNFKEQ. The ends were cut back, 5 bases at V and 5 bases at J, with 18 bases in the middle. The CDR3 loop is CASSLGHPCRETQYF. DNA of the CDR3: TGTGCCAGCAGCTTGGGACACCCCTGCCGGGAGACCCAGTACTTC.

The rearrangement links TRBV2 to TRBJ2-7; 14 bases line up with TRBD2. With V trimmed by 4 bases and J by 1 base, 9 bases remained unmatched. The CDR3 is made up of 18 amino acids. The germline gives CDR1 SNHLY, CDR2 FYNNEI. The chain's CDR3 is CASSGGLAGGRNSYEQYF. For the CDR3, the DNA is TGTGCCAGCAGTGGCGGACTAGCGGGAGGTAGGAATTCCTACGAGCAGTACTTC.

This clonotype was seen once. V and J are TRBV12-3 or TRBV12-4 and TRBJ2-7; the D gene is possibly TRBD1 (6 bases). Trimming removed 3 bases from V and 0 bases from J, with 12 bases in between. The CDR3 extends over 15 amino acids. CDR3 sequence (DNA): TGTGCCAGCAGTTTTGCGGACAGAGCCTCCTACGAGCAGTACTTC. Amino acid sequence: CASSFADRASYEQYF.

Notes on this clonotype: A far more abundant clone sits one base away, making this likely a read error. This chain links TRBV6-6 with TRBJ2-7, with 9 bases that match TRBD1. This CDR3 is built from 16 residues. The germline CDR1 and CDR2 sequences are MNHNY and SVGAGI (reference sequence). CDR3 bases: TGTGCCAGCAAACCTGACAGGGGGAGTTTCTCCTTCGAGCAGTACTTC. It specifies CASKPDRGSFSFEQYF.

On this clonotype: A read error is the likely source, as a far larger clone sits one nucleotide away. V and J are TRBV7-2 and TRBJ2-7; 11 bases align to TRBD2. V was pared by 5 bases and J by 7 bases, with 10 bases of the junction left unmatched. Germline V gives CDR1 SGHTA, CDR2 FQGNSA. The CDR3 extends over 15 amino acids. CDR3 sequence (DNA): TGTGCCAGCAGCCCCCAGGGACTAGCGGACAATGAGCAGTACTTC. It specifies CASSPQGLADNEQYF.

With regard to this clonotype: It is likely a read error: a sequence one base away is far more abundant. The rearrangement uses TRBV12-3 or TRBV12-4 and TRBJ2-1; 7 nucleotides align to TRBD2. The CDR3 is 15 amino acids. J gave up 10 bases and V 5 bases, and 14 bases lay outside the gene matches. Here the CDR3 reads CASSRTTYTGGEQFF. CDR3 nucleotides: TGTGCCAGCAGTAGGACTACCTACACCGGGGGGGAGCAGTTCTTC.